The clone carrying this T cell receptor beta chain was seen just once. Its antigen is still unknown. This entry comes from a study of OX40 agonist ivuxolimab in advanced cancers. Study-level points and caveats: Expanded clones belonging to CD8+ T cells outnumbered, on average, those of CD4+. Researchers did not establish what antigens the expanded peripheral T cells target. CD4+ and CD8+ blood T cells expanded clonally by week 6 at 0.1 to 3.0 mg/kg.

J gave up 4 bases and V 1 base, and 8 bases lay outside the gene matches. Germline CDR1 and CDR2: SGHDN and FVKESK. CDR3 length: 16 residues. The protocol was immunoSEQ multiplex PCR, while the TCRdb copy is restricted to in-frame clones and leaves out a portion. The sample has 55,000 to 70,000 clones; about 86% are singletons. Blood was sampled at baseline, cycle 4 day 1, and cycle 7 day 1. The rearrangement links TRBV14 to TRBJ2-5, with 8 bases identical to TRBD2. The sample in question was CD4+ or CD8+ T cells sorted from blood, obtained in a trial of the OX40 agonist ivuxolimab. The TCR was taken from an adult with an advanced solid tumor such as melanoma, head and neck, liver or kidney cancer. The CDR3 spells CASSQAGAGVRETQYF. In DNA form, the CDR3 reads TGTGCCAGCAGCCAAGCGGGAGCGGGGGTGCGAGAGACCCAGTACTTC.